Listed below are T cell receptor beta chains from one sample, sequenced in a study of T cells in Graves' hyperthyroidism and ophthalmopathy. TCRdb processed the multiplex PCR reads anew with MiXCR; each CDR3 protein has one entry. The data hold about 600,000 distinct CDR3 sequences, with approximately 15% observed a single time. Sequencing was carried out using blood. These receptors all come from a woman aged 40 to 50 with Graves' ophthalmopathy. Each CDR3 is given with its conserved first and last residue. The D gene is left open where the match is weak. The size entry is marked missing in some rows and otherwise reads once, few, many or a size class.

clone_size	j_call	d_call	v_call	cdr3_nt	cdr3_aa
many	TRBJ1-1	NA	TRBV12-3/TRBV12-4	TGTGCCAGCAGTTTATTGGTTAACACTGAAGCTTTCTTT	CASSLLVNTEAFF
many	TRBJ2-1	TRBD2	TRBV30	TGTGCCTGGAGTGTGGGGGGGACGAATGAGCAGTTCTTC	CAWSVGGTNEQFF
NA	TRBJ2-2	NA	TRBV10-2	TGCGCCAGCAGTGAGTTTCTCGACGGTGACACCGGGGAGCTGTTTTTT	CASSEFLDGDTGELFF
NA	TRBJ2-7	NA	TRBV20-1	TGCAGTGCTGGAGCGCCGACAGCCGGCTACGAGCAGTACTTC	CSAGAPTAGYEQYF
NA	TRBJ1-4	NA	TRBV6-1	TGTGCCACCAACAGAGCAACTAATGAAAAACTGTTTTTT	CATNRATNEKLFF
NA	TRBJ2-3	NA	TRBV11-2	TGTGCCAGCAGCTTAGGGGACTCACAGCCTACAGATACGCAGTATTTT	CASSLGDSQPTDTQYF
many	TRBJ1-5	TRBD1	TRBV12-3/TRBV12-4	TGTGCCAGCAGCACCGGGACAGGGCCCCACCAGCCCCAGCATTTT	CASSTGTGPHQPQHF
NA	TRBJ1-5	NA	TRBV5-4	TGTGCCAGCAGCTTGTTCGGGGTACAGCAGCCCCAGCATTTT	CASSLFGVQQPQHF
many	TRBJ1-1	NA	TRBV28	TGTGCCAGCAATCCTCACGGGACGGGGAACACTGAAGCTTTCTTT	CASNPHGTGNTEAFF
NA	TRBJ2-1	NA	TRBV9	TGTGCCAGCAGCGTAGAGGGGGTGGGGTACAATGCGCAGTTCTTC	CASSVEGVGYNAQFF
NA	TRBJ1-1	NA	TRBV7-9	TGTGCCAGCAGCCCAGGGAGAGAGGGAGAATGGAACACTGAAGCTTTCTTT	CASSPGREGEWNTEAFF
few	TRBJ1-1	NA	TRBV29-1	TGCAGCGTTCCGACAGAGACTGAAGCTTTCTTT	CSVPTETEAFF
many	TRBJ2-7	NA	TRBV27	TGTGCCAGCAGTAGACGGGAGATAAACGAGCAGTACTTC	CASSRREINEQYF
many	TRBJ2-1	NA	TRBV20-1	TGCAGTGCGAGCGGCGGTGAGCAGTTCTTC	CSASGGEQFF
NA	TRBJ2-5	TRBD1	TRBV28	TGTGCCAGCAAACGGACAGGGGGCGCGCTGGAGACCCAGTACTTC	CASKRTGGALETQYF
few	TRBJ2-5	TRBD1	TRBV2	TGTGCCAGCAGTGGCCGGGACAGGGGTCCGTTTTTCCGGGAGACCCAGTACTTC	CASSGRDRGPFFRETQYF
NA	TRBJ2-7	NA	TRBV5-1	TGCGCCAGCAGCTGGGGGTTAAGCGAGCAGTACTTC	CASSWGLSEQYF
NA	TRBJ1-6	TRBD1	TRBV9	TGTGCCAGCAGCTCCGGCGGAGGACAGGATAATTCACCCCTCCACTTT	CASSSGGGQDNSPLHF
few	TRBJ1-2	NA	TRBV6-5	TGTGCCAGCAGTTACTCGATAGGCGCAGGGGACGGTGGCTACACCTTC	CASSYSIGAGDGGYTF
NA	TRBJ2-7	NA	TRBV11-2	TGTGCCAGCAGCTTATTTAGACAGGAGGGGAGTCAGTACTTC	CASSLFRQEGSQYF
many	TRBJ2-7	NA	TRBV11-2	TGTGCCAGCAGCTTACTGGTCGGCTCCTACGAGCAGTACTTC	CASSLLVGSYEQYF
few	TRBJ2-5	TRBD1	TRBV4-1	TGCGCCAGCAGCCATGGGACAGGGGTCGAGACCCAGTACTTC	CASSHGTGVETQYF
many	TRBJ1-1	NA	TRBV7-2	TGTGCCAGCAGCTTGGACAATATGAACACTGAAGCTTTCTTT	CASSLDNMNTEAFF
few	TRBJ2-5	TRBD2	TRBV12-3/TRBV12-4	TGTGCCAGCACCACAGCGGGGGGTCGGGGAGAGACCCAGTACTTC	CASTTAGGRGETQYF
few	TRBJ2-2	NA	TRBV25-1	TGTGCCAGCAGCCCGTGGAACACCGGGGAGCTGTTTTTT	CASSPWNTGELFF
many	TRBJ2-1	NA	TRBV3-1	TGTGCCAGCAGTCGTCGACTAGTTCCGGATGAGCAGTTCTTC	CASSRRLVPDEQFF
NA	TRBJ2-5	NA	TRBV6-2/TRBV6-3	TGTGCCAGCAGTTACTCGGGCGCGGTAGGACAGGAGACCCAGTACTTC	CASSYSGAVGQETQYF
NA	TRBJ2-3	NA	TRBV5-4	TGTGCCAGCAGCTTAAGGACCACAGATACGCAGTATTTT	CASSLRTTDTQYF
many	TRBJ2-7	TRBD2	TRBV5-1	TGCGCCAGCAGCTTGGGAGGCGGGAGACCATCCGACGAGCAGTACTTC	CASSLGGGRPSDEQYF
NA	TRBJ2-1	TRBD1	TRBV20-1	TGCAGTGCTCTTAAGACCGGGACAGTCTACAATGAGCAGTTCTTC	CSALKTGTVYNEQFF
many	TRBJ1-5	NA	TRBV11-3	TGTGCCAGCATCCCAGAACCGGGGGCAAGCCAGCCCCAGCATTTT	CASIPEPGASQPQHF